This TCR beta chain derives from a study of CD8+ T cells in alopecia areata. Looking at the study overall: At a dose of 5 to 10 mg twice daily, oral tofacitinib was given to treated patients. Tofacitinib dosing lasted 6 to 18 months, which was then followed by 6 months off drug.

Study findings and constraints: In scalp samples, resident alphabeta T cells of normal skin are also sequenced.

This CDR3 spans 17 amino acids. With V trimmed by 0 bases and J by 3 bases, 6 bases remained unmatched. CDR1 is LGHNA and CDR2 is YSLEER in the germline V gene. The sequencing template was cDNA reverse transcribed from extracted RNA. The table came from immunoSEQ multiplex PCR; TCRdb's copy has only in-frame clones and leaves some out. The table lists about 180,000 clones, roughly 65% of them singletons, with approximately 1.7% in the top ten. Peripheral blood and lesional scalp punch biopsies came from alopecia areata patients. About this clone itself: Its antigen is as yet unknown.

The gene calls are TRBV4-3 and TRBJ1-2, with TRBD1 matching over 11 bases. The receptor was isolated from a human donor with alopecia areata. The sequencing used CD4+ T cells sorted from blood, collected at week 0. CDR3 amino acids: CASSQDHRTGGDYGYTF. CDR3 DNA: TGCGCCAGCAGCCAAGATCACCGGACAGGGGGCGACTATGGCTACACCTTC.